There are a few counts of the clone carrying this TCR beta chain. Germline V gives CDR1 SGHTA, CDR2 FQGNSA. V lost 4 bases and J lost 5; bases outside the gene matches: 11. This CDR3 is 16 amino acids long. Unique molecular identifiers were incorporated when the TCRbeta library was constructed. TCRdb recomputed calls from the PCR reads with MiXCR, one row per CDR3 protein. The data show about 610,000 distinct CDR3 sequences, 10% to 13% seen once. The data stem from a study of T-cell reconstitution after alpha-beta-depleted transplantation in children. The chain has TRBV7-2 and TRBJ2-5; 9 nucleotides align to TRBD2. The starting material was PBMCs from the stem cell graft donor, obtained from the stem cell graft. The TCR sequence derives from a human donor who donated a stem cell graft to a child with acute myeloid leukemia. This chain's CDR3 is CASSSFSGRGGETQYF. The CDR3 DNA reads as TGTGCCAGCAGCTCCTTTAGCGGGAGAGGAGGGGAGACCCAGTACTTC.